These 10 T cell receptor beta chains share one sample of origin, sequenced in a study of cytomegalovirus exposure and HLA in healthy donors. PCR was performed using 60 Vbeta and 13 Jbeta primers. Sequencing was performed with immunoSEQ multiplex PCR; in TCRdb, only in-frame clones are kept and a portion is missing. The sample has about 120,000 clones, 75% to 90% seen once. The material sequenced was PBMCs. The source of these receptors is a female donor in good health and CMV-seropositive.

The gene calls are TRBV6-1 and TRBJ1-6, with 8 bases fitting TRBD1. With V trimmed by 5 bases and J by 8 bases, 8 bases remained unmatched. The germline V gene encodes CDR1 MNHNS and CDR2 SASEGT. The CDR3 runs to 15 residues. The CDR3: CASSSWTGRDSPLHF. The CDR3 DNA reads as TGTGCCAGCAGTTCCTGGACAGGGAGAGATTCACCCCTCCACTTT.

This clone was recorded once. The chain carries TRBV4-3 and TRBJ2-2, with D unresolved. This CDR3 has 14 residues. Deletions cut 4 bases from V and 1 base from J, with 7 bases between. Germline V gene data show CDR1 as LGHNA and CDR2 as YSLEER. This CDR3 is CASSRRRNTGELFF. The CDR3 bases are TGCGCCAGCAGCCGCCGGAGGAACACCGGGGAGCTGTTTTTT.

The chain carries TRBV5-6 and TRBJ1-2; perhaps TRBD1 as D (6 bases). The CDR3 runs 14 residues. Germline lookup yields CDR1 SGHDT and CDR2 YYEEEE. The ends were cut back, 3 bases at V and 1 base at J, with 10 bases in the middle. The CDR3 is CASSSIQGNYGYTF. The CDR3 DNA is TGTGCCAGCAGCTCCATACAGGGTAACTATGGCTACACCTTC.

The chain carries TRBV5-5 and TRBJ1-3; maybe TRBD1 (6 bases). Trimming shortened V by 3 bases and J by 0 bases, and 10 bases separated the two germline ends. CDR1 and CDR2 (germline): SGHKS, YYEKEE (reference sequence). This CDR3 contains 15 residues. For the CDR3, the DNA is TGTGCCAGCAGCTGGGACATACGCTCTGGAAACACCATATATTTT. Residues: CASSWDIRSGNTIYF.

The chain combines TRBV7-3 with TRBJ2-1, with 11 bases fitting TRBD1. V lost 5 bases to trimming and J lost 7 bases; unmatched junction nucleotides: 7. CDR3 size: 15 residues. Germline CDR1 reads SGHTA; CDR2 reads FQGTGA. Here the CDR3 DNA reads TGTGCCAGCAGCACGGGACAGGGGGGACAGAATGAGCAGTTCTTC. Amino acid sequence: CASSTGQGGQNEQFF.

CDR3 nucleotide sequence: TGTGCCAGCAGCCCCGAGACAGGGACCGGGGAGCTGTTTTTT. Translation gives CASSPETGTGELFF. The gene calls are TRBV7-2 and TRBJ2-2, with 7 nucleotides matching TRBD1. The CDR3 runs 14 residues. CDR1 SGHTA and CDR2 FQGNSA come from the germline V gene. The V gene end was trimmed by 5 bases and the J gene end by 5 bases; junction bases not matched to a gene: 5.

The rearrangement uses TRBV29-1 and TRBJ2-7, with 16 bases lining up with TRBD2. J lost 5 bases, V lost 2 bases, and 15 bases had no gene match. The CDR3 has 19 amino acids. Germline V gene lookup returns CDR1 SQVTM and CDR2 ANQGSEA. The CDR3 DNA follows: TGCAGCGTTGAAACAATGGGACTAGCGGGGGGGCCATTGACGGACGAGCAGTACTTC. Encoded protein: CSVETMGLAGGPLTDEQYF.

CDR3 region: CASSPTEANYGYTF. In DNA form, the CDR3 reads TGTGCCAGCTCACCGACAGAAGCTAACTATGGCTACACCTTC. V usage is TRBV18 and J usage is TRBJ1-2, with D possibly matching TRBD1 (5 bases). Germline V lookup: CDR1 KGHSH, CDR2 LQKENI. The germline V and J ends were trimmed by 3 bases and 0 bases, with 8 bases remaining between them. The CDR3 is 14 amino acids.

V is TRBV7-2 and J is TRBJ2-1; D perhaps matches TRBD2 (6 bases). V was clipped by 0 bases and J by 11 bases, with 17 bases between them. The V gene's germline CDR1 is SGHTA and CDR2 FQGNSA. This CDR3 region has 15 residues. CDR3 coding DNA: TGTGCCAGCAGCTTAGCGCGGGGAACGAGCGGACAGCAGTTCTTC. The encoded protein is CASSLARGTSGQQFF.

The V and J genes are TRBV6-5 and TRBJ2-3; 7 positions match TRBD2. The CDR3 extends over 15 amino acids. V was pared by 2 bases and J by 2 bases, with 4 bases of the junction left unmatched. Germline values: CDR1 MNHEY, CDR2 SVGAGI. CDR3 region: CASSYGLAATDTQYF. CDR3 bases: TGTGCCAGCAGTTACGGGCTAGCGGCCACAGATACGCAGTATTTT.